These 32 T cell receptor beta chains were sequenced from one sample in a study of blood T cells in healthy people across ages. Using a J-beta primer mix together with a sample-barcoded 5' primer, a second PCR was run for roughly 6 to 11 cycles. MiXCR, run by TCRdb on the 5' RACE reads, gives a single entry per CDR3 protein. The sample holds some 670,000 distinct CDR3 sequences; 40% to 65% are singletons and the top ten take roughly 13%. What was sequenced was blood. Source of these receptors: a woman of 80 years or more in good health.

This clonotype showed up just a few times. This may come from a read error, since a much larger clone is one base off. The chain recombines TRBV9 with TRBJ2-5; weak D call: TRBD1 (6 bases). The CDR3 has 14 amino acids. Trimming shortened V by 7 bases and J by 11 bases, and 24 bases separated the two germline ends. CDR1 and CDR2 (germline): SGDLS, YYNGEE. The CDR3, as DNA: TGTGCCAGCCGGGACATCAGCTCCTACAATGAGCAGTACTTC. As protein: CASRDISSYNEQYF. Full variable domain (outside the CDR3, taken from reference TRBV9 and TRBJ2-5): DSGVTQTPKHLITATGQRVTLRCSPRSGDLSVYWYQQSLDQGLQFLIQYYNGEERAKGNILERFSAQQFPDLHSELNLSSLELGDSALYFCASRDISSYNEQYFGPGTRLLVL.

For this clonotype: A single base separates this from a much larger clone, so it may be a read error. V and J are TRBV14 and TRBJ1-1; D not resolved. This CDR3 region has 13 residues. The germline V gene encodes CDR1 SGHDN and CDR2 FVKESK. Deletions cut 1 base from V and 4 bases from J, with 7 bases between. CDR3 in amino acids: CASSQVKGTEAFF. The CDR3 DNA reads as TGTGCCAGCAGCCAAGTGAAAGGCACTGAAGCTTTCTTT.

V and J are TRBV29-1 and TRBJ2-7; possibly TRBD1 for D (6 bases). Germline CDR1 and CDR2: SQVTM and ANQGSEA. The CDR3 is made up of 12 amino acids. The V gene lost 6 bases and the J gene lost 4 bases, with 13 bases spanning the gap. In nucleotides, the CDR3 is TGCAGCGTCCAACAGGGTTCGTACGAGCAGTACTTC. Its protein is CSVQQGSYEQYF.

This clonotype has at least ten counts. The J gene is TRBJ2-3, the V gene TRBV25-1; TRBD1 aligns across 7 bases. Trimming at V came to 9 bases and at J to 5 bases, leaving 17 bases not matched to a gene. The germline V gene has CDR1 MGHDK and CDR2 SYGVNS. This CDR3 comprises 16 residues. CDR3 loop: CARLTGPTRALDTQYF. In DNA, the CDR3 is TGTGCCAGGTTGACAGGGCCTACGCGGGCGTTAGATACGCAGTATTTT.

The chain is built from TRBV11-2 and TRBJ2-7, with 8 nucleotides matching TRBD1. The CDR3 is 15 residues long. Looked up from germline, CDR1 is SGHAT and CDR2 is FQNNGV. V lost 2 bases to trimming and J lost 4 bases; unmatched junction nucleotides: 7. The CDR3 DNA follows: TGTGCCAGCAGCTTACGGTACCAGGGGGCGTACGAGCAGTACTTC. It codes for CASSLRYQGAYEQYF.

J is TRBJ2-1 and V is TRBV7-2; no clear D gene. Germline CDR1 reads SGHTA; CDR2 reads FQGNSA. The CDR3 has 16 residues. Between the trimmed V and J ends, which lost 2 bases and 7 bases, there was a span of 18 bases. The CDR3 bases are TGTGCCAGCAGCTTATTCGGCTCCCTCCAGCCGAATGAGCAGTTCTTC. The encoded protein is CASSLFGSLQPNEQFF.

As to this clonotype: At one end the junction does not follow the germline gene, possibly because of a read error. The gene calls are TRBV15 and TRBJ1-2, with D possibly matching TRBD1 (5 bases). The CDR3 spans 14 residues. Germline-derived CDR1 and CDR2 are LNHNV and YYDKDF (reference sequence). The CDR3 loop reads CATSRNWGNYGYTF. The CDR3 nucleotides read TGTGCCACCAGCAGAAACTGGGGCAACTATGGTTACACCTTC.

This clonotype came up many times. The V and J genes are TRBV4-1 and TRBJ2-7; TRBD1 aligns across 12 bases. The ends lost 2 bases at V and 7 bases at J; junction bases unmatched: 12. Germline lookup yields CDR1 MGHRA and CDR2 YSYEKL. This CDR3 contains 17 residues. In DNA form, the CDR3 reads TGCGCCAGCAGCCAACCATTCCGGGACAGGGGGCTGGTGGAGCAGTACTTC. It specifies CASSQPFRDRGLVEQYF.

In regard to this clonotype: It may be a read error: a sequence one base away is much more abundant. The chain uses TRBV29-1 and TRBJ2-7; 14 positions match TRBD2. V trimming: 6 bases; J trimming: 3 bases; junction bases outside the gene matches: 4. The germline gives CDR1 SQVTM, CDR2 ANQGSEA. CDR3 size: 14 residues. The CDR3 is CSVGLAGDYYEQYF. The CDR3 DNA reads TGCAGCGTGGGACTAGCGGGGGACTACTACGAGCAGTACTTC.

The chain combines TRBV20-1 with TRBJ2-7; TRBD2 matches 9 bases. The J segment lost 4 bases and the V segment lost 3 bases, leaving 13 bases of the junction unmatched. In germline, CDR1 is DFQATT, CDR2 SNEGSKA (reference sequence). This CDR3 region has 16 residues. CDR3 amino acids: CSASGPSGMMGYEQYF. DNA of the CDR3: TGCAGTGCTAGCGGGCCTAGCGGGATGATGGGGTACGAGCAGTACTTC.

Concerning this clonotype: A much larger clone lies a single base off, so this may be a read error. The rearrangement links TRBV5-1 to TRBJ2-3, with unresolved D. Germline CDR1 is SGHRS and CDR2 is YFSETQ. The CDR3 is 14 residues long. With 4 bases removed from V and 0 bases from J, the gap between germline ends came to 9 bases. This CDR3 is CASSQAFSTDTQYF. The CDR3 nucleotides read TGCGCCAGCAGCCAAGCCTTTAGCACAGATACGCAGTATTTT.

This clonotype has a count of ten or more. The rearrangement joins TRBV30 to TRBJ2-1; D might be TRBD1 or TRBD2, each matching 5 bases. V lost 3 bases and J lost 0, with 18 bases in between. Looked up from germline, CDR1 is GTSNPN and CDR2 is SVGIG (reference sequence). This CDR3 spans 17 amino acids. The CDR3, as DNA: TGTGCCTGGAGAGGTACGGGGCGCCCGAGCTCCTACAATGAGCAGTTCTTC. Its protein product is CAWRGTGRPSSYNEQFF.

The chain combines TRBV28 with TRBJ2-1; the match to TRBD1 covers 10 bases. Germline CDR1 and CDR2: MDHEN and SYDVKM. With V trimmed by 6 bases and J by 5 bases, 7 bases remained unmatched. This CDR3 has 15 residues. CDR3 DNA sequence: TGTGCCAGCAGCAACGCCGGGACAGGGGACAATGAGCAGTTCTTC. Translating it yields CASSNAGTGDNEQFF.

This clonotype was found a few times. The chain recombines TRBV7-2 with TRBJ2-3; 11 bases are shared with TRBD2. Germline V CDR1 and CDR2: SGHTA, FQGNSA. V lost 4 bases and J lost 4; bases outside the gene matches: 7. The CDR3 contains 16 residues. The CDR3 DNA reads as TGTGCCAGCAGCTCAATAGCGGGAGGGGTGGCAGATACGCAGTATTTT. Its translation: CASSSIAGGVADTQYF.

The rearrangement joins TRBV20-1 to TRBJ2-4; D is ambiguous. This CDR3 is built from 15 residues. Germline loops: CDR1 DFQATT, CDR2 SNEGSKA (reference sequence). Trimming removed 5 bases at V and 1 base at J, with 15 bases between. The DNA of the CDR3 is TGCAGTGCTCCCCATAGAGGAAAGGCCAAAAACATTCAGTACTTC. Translation gives CSAPHRGKAKNIQYF.

At least ten counts were recorded for this clonotype. A much larger clone sits a single nucleotide away, making a read error possible. V is TRBV6-5 and J is TRBJ2-1; D is perhaps TRBD1 (6 bases). This CDR3 is 14 amino acids long. Germline V lookup: CDR1 MNHEY, CDR2 SVGAGI. Trimming took off 5 bases at V and 4 bases at J, with 12 bases between the two ends. The CDR3 sequence is CASSALQGYNEQFF. In DNA form, the CDR3 reads TGTGCCAGCAGTGCCCTCCAGGGGTACAATGAGCAGTTCTTC.

This clonotype has a handful of counts. The V gene is TRBV29-1, the J gene TRBJ1-2; 7 nucleotides match TRBD1. This CDR3 is 13 amino acids long. Unmatched junction bases numbered 16, after V lost 7 bases and J lost 11 bases. Germline lookup yields CDR1 SQVTM and CDR2 ANQGSEA. CDR3 sequence: CSANTGTDIGYTF. The CDR3 DNA is TGCAGCGCCAATACCGGGACAGACATAGGATACACCTTC.

This clonotype was seen ten or more times. V is TRBV10-3 and J is TRBJ2-5; D remains unclear. Germline CDR1 is ENHRY and CDR2 is SYGVKD. The V end was cut by 10 bases, the J end by 6 bases, with 12 bases between. The CDR3 sequence is 11 residues long. This CDR3 reads CATARSKTQYF. The CDR3 nucleotides read TGTGCCACCGCGAGGTCAAAGACCCAGTACTTC.

This clonotype has at least ten counts. The rearrangement uses TRBV29-1 and TRBJ2-5; D is possibly TRBD2 (7 bases). V shed 4 bases and J shed 13 bases, with 16 bases lying between them. This CDR3 region has 11 residues. Germline V gene data show CDR1 as SQVTM and CDR2 as ANQGSEA. Written as DNA, the CDR3 is TGCAGCGTTGCCGGGGGGCACAATATGTACTTC. It specifies CSVAGGHNMYF.

The sample holds one count of this clonotype. The chain combines TRBV20-1 with TRBJ2-3, with TRBD2 matching 10 bases. The trim removed 6 bases at V and 2 bases at J, leaving 5 bases unmatched. The germline gives CDR1 DFQATT, CDR2 SNEGSKA (reference sequence). This CDR3 spans 14 amino acids. CDR3 in DNA: TGCAGTGCCTTTAGCGGGGGGTACACAGATACGCAGTATTTT. This translates into CSAFSGGYTDTQYF.

Regarding this clonotype: At one of its ends the junction is not consistent with the germline gene, which may arise from a read error. This chain links TRBV4-2 with TRBJ2-3; 7 bases are a match to TRBD2. Germline V gene data show CDR1 as LGHNA and CDR2 as YNFKEQ. The CDR3 extends over 15 amino acids. CDR3 bases: TGTGTCAGCAGCCTGATGCTAGCGGTAACAGATACGCAGTATTTT. Protein: CVSSLMLAVTDTQYF.

The chain carries TRBV12-3 or TRBV12-4 and TRBJ1-1, with 7 positions matching TRBD1. V lost 4 bases to trimming and J lost 3 bases; unmatched junction nucleotides: 5. This CDR3 comprises 14 residues. This CDR3 reads CASSSSDRDTEAFF. The CDR3 nucleotides are TGTGCCAGCAGTTCCTCCGACAGGGACACTGAAGCTTTCTTT.

To note about this clonotype: One end of the junction does not line up with germline, which may come from a read error. The rearrangement joins TRBV6-6 to TRBJ1-1, with D unresolved. From germline, CDR1 is MNHNY and CDR2 SVGAGI (reference sequence). The CDR3 extends over 15 amino acids. DNA for the CDR3: TGTACCAGCAGTTATCCGCCGGTCCAGAACACTGAAGCTTTCTTT. Its translation: CTSSYPPVQNTEAFF.

This clonotype came up a few times. This may be a read error, as it is one base from a much larger clone. The V and J genes are TRBV11-2 and TRBJ2-5, with D perhaps matching TRBD2 (5 bases). CDR1 and CDR2 from the germline V gene are SGHAT and FQNNGV. The ends were cut back, 5 bases at V and 2 bases at J, with 9 bases in the middle. The CDR3 is 13 residues long. CDR3 bases: TGTGCCAGCAGCGCGGACTGGCAAGAGACCCAGTACTTC. Its translation: CASSADWQETQYF. The variable domain in full, completed from reference TRBV11-2 and TRBJ2-5, reads EAGVAQSPRYKIIEKRQSVAFWCNPISGHATLYWYQQILGQGPKLLIQFQNNGVVDDSQLPKDRFSAERLKGVDSTLKIQPAKLEDSAVYLCASSADWQETQYFGPGTRLLVL.

The chain combines TRBV9 with TRBJ2-3; unclear D gene. Trimming pared 0 bases from V and 2 bases from J, leaving 10 bases between. Per germline, CDR1 SGDLS and CDR2 YYNGEE. This CDR3 region has 15 residues. Here the CDR3 DNA reads TGTGCCAGCAGCGTAGGTCCAGGTTTCACAGATACGCAGTATTTT. This encodes CASSVGPGFTDTQYF.

The CDR3 sequence: CASTPGGLTDTQYF. CDR3 in DNA: TGTGCCAGCACCCCCGGGGGACTAACAGATACGCAGTATTTT. The chain couples TRBV6-6 to TRBJ2-3, with 7 bases fitting TRBD2. Trimming cost V 7 bases and J 3 bases; bases outside gene matches: 7. The CDR3 has 14 amino acids. CDR1 and CDR2 from the germline V gene are MNHNY and SVGAGI (reference sequence).

The rearrangement uses TRBV4-1 and TRBJ2-5, with 9 bases identical to TRBD2. The CDR3 loop spans 16 amino acids. V lost 0 bases to trimming and J lost 11 bases; unmatched junction nucleotides: 13. The germline V gene encodes CDR1 MGHRA and CDR2 YSYEKL. The CDR3 region is CASSQDRGLAINEQYF. The CDR3 DNA follows: TGCGCCAGCAGCCAAGATAGGGGACTAGCAATCAATGAGCAGTACTTC.

As to this clonotype: Lacking the conserved final phenylalanine or tryptophan, this CDR3 likely reflects a read error. The DNA is omitted, as the CDR3 cannot be located on it reliably, and the CDR3 follows TCRdb's listing. The rearrangement joins TRBV9 to TRBJ2-1; TRBD2 reflects the table's D call only, with no check against the DNA. In germline, CDR1 is SGDLS, CDR2 YYNGEE. The CDR3 is 9 residues long, ends included. The CDR3 loop is CASSPNLLH.

There are many counts of this clonotype. The rearrangement joins TRBV9 to TRBJ1-6; possible D gene TRBD1, 5 bases. This CDR3 region has 16 residues. From germline, CDR1 is SGDLS and CDR2 YYNGEE. Trimming removed 3 bases from V and 7 bases from J, with 17 bases in between. In DNA form, the CDR3 reads TGTGCCAGCAGCGCTACGCGTGTCGGGGGGAATTCACCCCTCCACTTT. Amino acid sequence: CASSATRVGGNSPLHF.

For the CDR3, the DNA is TGTGCCAGCACAGAACAGGGAGACCCCCGAACCCAGTACTTC. Residues: CASTEQGDPRTQYF. V and J are TRBV25-1 and TRBJ2-7, with TRBD1 as a possible D gene (6 bases). Germline CDR1 MGHDK, CDR2 SYGVNS. The CDR3 length is 14 residues. Trimming removed 7 bases from V and 10 bases from J, with 23 bases in between.

CDR3 DNA sequence: TGTGCCAGCAGCCCGCCGACGGGCACGAACACCGGGGAGCTGTTTTTT. It codes for CASSPPTGTNTGELFF. The chain employs TRBV7-8 and TRBJ2-2, with no clear D. Germline V gene data show CDR1 as SGHVS and CDR2 as FQNEAQ. With 5 bases removed from V and 0 bases from J, the gap between germline ends came to 13 bases. There are 16 residues in the CDR3.

The V and J genes are TRBV11-1 and TRBJ2-1; D is perhaps TRBD2 (5 bases). The CDR3 extends over 15 amino acids. The ends were cut back, 1 base at V and 8 bases at J, with 15 bases in the middle. Germline CDR1 reads SGHAT; CDR2 reads FQDESV (reference sequence). The chain's CDR3 is CASSLERKERDEQFF. Written as DNA, the CDR3 is TGTGCCAGCAGCTTAGAAAGAAAAGAGAGGGATGAGCAGTTCTTC.